Below, 32 T cell receptor beta chains from the same sample are listed, as sequenced in a study of cytomegalovirus exposure and HLA in healthy donors (dated by TCRdb to the late 2010s). Library creation used the immunoSEQ multiplex PCR assay. For the multiplex PCR, a mixture combining 60 forward primers for TCR Vbeta segments and 13 reverse primers for TCR Jbeta segments was used. Sourced from immuneACCESS, this table was stored by TCRdb with only in-frame sequences that have V and J called. A share of the clones is absent; for the studies checked, an unresolved V gene accounts for under half, and the remainder has no known explanation. The sample includes 160,000 or so clones, with roughly 81% observed a single time. The biggest ten clones account for around 13% of the sample. The sequenced sample consisted of PBMCs. Receptors originate from a woman aged 45-65 years in good health and CMV-seronegative.

With regard to this clone: Germline is not matched at one junction end, which may reflect a read error. The rearrangement joins TRBV4-1 to TRBJ2-2, with TRBD1 identical over 7 bases. Germline V lookup: CDR1 MGHRA, CDR2 YSYEKL. This CDR3 is built from 14 residues. The chain's CDR3 is CASSQVQGTGELLF. CDR3 coding DNA: TGCGCCAGCAGCCAAGTACAGGGGACCGGGGAGCTGCTTTTT.

In its sample, this clone was seen a few times. This rearrangement joins TRBV7-9 to TRBJ1-5; TRBD1 aligns across 7 bases. Germline V gene data show CDR1 as SEHNR and CDR2 as FQNEAQ (reference sequence). The CDR3 has 18 amino acids. J lost 2 bases, V lost 1 base, and 11 bases had no gene match. CDR3 in DNA: TGTGCCAGCAGCTTAGAAGGACAGGTCGGCTCTGGCAATCAGCCCCAGCATTTT. It specifies CASSLEGQVGSGNQPQHF.

The rearrangement links TRBV27 to TRBJ2-1, with D maybe TRBD2 (6 bases). The V end lost 3 bases, the J end lost 4 bases, and 13 bases lay between the germline ends. The CDR3 spans 15 residues. From germline, CDR1 is MNHEY and CDR2 SMNVEV (reference sequence). The CDR3 nucleotides read TGTGCCAGCAGTTTCCGACTAGGAGGATACAATGAGCAGTTCTTC. This encodes CASSFRLGGYNEQFF.

The chain joins TRBV7-2 to TRBJ2-3, with TRBD2 as a possible D gene (6 bases). Trimming took 6 bases from V and 5 from J, leaving 9 bases between them. Germline lookup yields CDR1 SGHTA and CDR2 FQGNSA. The CDR3 extends over 12 amino acids. The CDR3 DNA sequence: TGTGCCAGCAGAAAGCGGGTAGATACGCAGTATTTT. It is translated as CASRKRVDTQYF.

The V call is TRBV19, the J call TRBJ2-5, with 11 positions matching TRBD2. Germline CDR1 reads LNHDA; CDR2 reads SQIVND (reference sequence). The length of the CDR3 is 16 residues. V shed 4 bases, J shed 1 base, and the junction held 5 bases outside the gene matches. The CDR3 spells CASSRPGLAAQETQYF. CDR3 nucleotide sequence: TGTGCCAGTAGTAGGCCGGGACTAGCGGCCCAAGAGACCCAGTACTTC.

The chain is built from TRBV28 and TRBJ1-2; no reliable D call. Trimming cost V 0 bases and J 0 bases, with 14 bases left between them. Germline lookup yields CDR1 MDHEN and CDR2 SYDVKM. The CDR3 has 17 amino acids. The CDR3, as DNA: TGTGCCAGCAGTTTATGGAGGGCCCACCTTTCTAACTATGGCTACACCTTC. Translation: CASSLWRAHLSNYGYTF.

The rearrangement links TRBV4-3 to TRBJ2-7; no clear D. V was clipped by 1 base and J by 1 base, with 8 bases between them. The CDR3 consists of 14 residues. The V gene's germline CDR1 is LGHNA and CDR2 YSLEER. Written as DNA, the CDR3 is TGCGCCAGCAGCCAAGTGGCCAATTCCTACGAGCAGTACTTC. Translation: CASSQVANSYEQYF.

The gene calls are TRBV2 and TRBJ1-4, with 8 bases matching TRBD1. CDR1 and CDR2 (germline): SNHLY, FYNNEI. This CDR3 contains 18 residues. After removal of 6 bases from V and 6 bases from J, the junction contained 18 bases not matched to a gene. The CDR3 protein is CASSDRVGRTGRYEKLFF. The CDR3 DNA sequence: TGTGCCAGCAGCGATAGAGTTGGGCGGACAGGGCGGTATGAAAAACTGTTTTTT. Full variable domain (missing parts from reference TRBV2 and TRBJ1-4): EPEVTQTPSHQVTQMGQEVILRCVPISNHLYFYWYRQILGQKVEFLVSFYNNEISEKSEIFDDQFSVERPDGSNFTLKIRSTKLEDSAMYFCASSDRVGRTGRYEKLFFGSGTQLSVL.

DNA of the CDR3: TGTGCCAGCAGTTTACGACTGCCTGGAGGGTATAGCGAGCAGTTCTTC. Translation gives CASSLRLPGGYSEQFF. V gene TRBV27 combines with J gene TRBJ2-1, with a weak D call TRBD2 (6 bases). The germline V and J ends were trimmed by 2 bases and 10 bases, with 21 bases remaining between them. Germline V CDR1 and CDR2: MNHEY, SMNVEV (reference sequence). This CDR3 contains 16 residues.

This clone appeared a single time. V is TRBV29-1 and J is TRBJ1-6, with 7 positions matching TRBD1. V dropped 2 bases and J dropped 6; count of bases not matched to a gene: 10. This CDR3 has 16 amino acids. Germline assignment: CDR1 SQVTM and CDR2 ANQGSEA. CDR3 in DNA: TGCAGCGTTGAACGAGGGGGCGGTTTCCCTAATTCACCCCTCCACTTT. It translates to CSVERGGGFPNSPLHF.

The chain recombines TRBV7-3 with TRBJ2-1; 11 bases map to TRBD2. The germline V gene encodes CDR1 SGHTA and CDR2 FQGTGA. The J segment lost 4 bases and the V segment lost 6 bases, leaving 8 bases of the junction unmatched. CDR3 length: 16 amino acids. The CDR3 DNA reads TGTGCCAGCAGTTCCATTAGCGGGGGGGGTTACAATGAGCAGTTCTTC. Its translation is CASSSISGGGYNEQFF.

V and J are TRBV7-2 and TRBJ2-7, with a tentative D call TRBD2 (5 bases). Germline values: CDR1 SGHTA, CDR2 FQGNSA. V was trimmed by 2 bases and J by 5 bases, leaving 10 bases between them. The CDR3 totals 13 residues. CDR3 in amino acids: CASSLKMRDEQYF. The DNA of the CDR3 is TGTGCCAGCAGCTTAAAGATGAGGGACGAGCAGTACTTC.

The chain employs TRBV6-5 and TRBJ1-2, with TRBD1 matching over 9 bases. V lost 4 bases, J lost 2 bases, and 5 bases stayed unmatched. CDR1 is MNHEY and CDR2 is SVGAGI in the germline V gene. This CDR3 has 15 residues. CDR3: CASSSLGQGNYGYTF. Here the CDR3 DNA reads TGTGCCAGCAGTTCGCTTGGACAGGGGAACTATGGCTACACCTTC.

The chain employs TRBV29-1 and TRBJ2-7, with TRBD2 matching over 10 bases. Looked up from germline, CDR1 is SQVTM and CDR2 is ANQGSEA. V lost 7 bases to trimming and J lost 5 bases; unmatched junction nucleotides: 11. The CDR3 consists of 14 residues. CDR3 bases: TGCAGCGCTATGCCTAGCGGGAGCATTAACGAGCAGTACTTC. Translated, it gives CSAMPSGSINEQYF.

The CDR3 coding sequence is TGTGCCAGTACCACAGGGTTTTCACCCCTCCACTTT. Amino acids: CASTTGFSPLHF. The rearrangement links TRBV19 to TRBJ1-6; D is possibly TRBD1 (6 bases). The V and J ends lost 7 bases and 9 bases respectively, with 10 bases between them. Per the germline V gene, CDR1 is LNHDA and CDR2 is SQIVND (reference sequence). The length of the CDR3 is 12 residues.

The V gene is TRBV4-2, the J gene TRBJ2-1; 8 nucleotides agree with TRBD2. Germline loops: CDR1 LGHNA, CDR2 YNFKEQ. J was trimmed by 4 bases and V by 1 base; bases with no gene match: 9. The CDR3 is 17 amino acids. CDR3 loop: CASSQANSGVDYNEQFF. Here the CDR3 DNA reads TGTGCCAGCAGCCAAGCGAATAGCGGGGTGGATTACAATGAGCAGTTCTTC.

This clone was picked up a small number of times. V and J are TRBV10-1 and TRBJ2-1; 9 positions match TRBD2. Unmatched junction bases numbered 5, after V lost 3 bases and J lost 5 bases. The germline V gene encodes CDR1 WNHNN and CDR2 SYGVQD (reference sequence). This CDR3 region has 15 residues. DNA of the CDR3: TGCGCCAGCAGTGACCAAAGCGGGAGGAACAATGAGCAGTTCTTC. It is translated as CASSDQSGRNNEQFF.

This chain joins TRBV28 and TRBJ2-3; D possibly corresponds to TRBD1 (6 bases). The CDR3 totals 16 residues. The germline V gene has CDR1 MDHEN and CDR2 SYDVKM. Trimming took 2 bases from V and 9 from J, leaving 21 bases between them. Here the CDR3 DNA reads TGTGCCAGCAGTTTAGGGGCAGGGGCCCTCCAACAGACGCAGTATTTT. Translated: CASSLGAGALQQTQYF.

This clone turned up a few times. The chain links TRBV7-2 to TRBJ1-2; TRBD1 is a possible D gene (6 bases). The CDR3 is made up of 12 amino acids. From germline, CDR1 is SGHTA and CDR2 FQGNSA. V was pared by 5 bases and J by 9 bases, with 13 bases between. The CDR3 coding sequence is TGTGCCAGCAGCCTACAAGGGACAAGCTACACCTTC. It specifies CASSLQGTSYTF.

The chain carries TRBV5-4 and TRBJ2-5; TRBD1 matches 9 bases. CDR1 and CDR2 (germline): SGHNT, YYREEE (reference sequence). V lost 6 bases and J lost 7; bases outside the gene matches: 10. This CDR3 is 14 amino acids long. DNA for the CDR3: TGTGCCAGCACCCTGGACAGGGGAGATAGGACCCAGTACTTC. Residues: CASTLDRGDRTQYF.

This clone was seen more than once but under ten times. The chain recombines TRBV2 with TRBJ1-2; TRBD1 matches at 9 bases. The CDR3 contains 16 residues. CDR1 is SNHLY, CDR2 FYNNEI, per germline. The ends lost 2 bases at V and 5 bases at J; junction bases unmatched: 9. In DNA form, the CDR3 reads TGTGCCAGCAGTGAATGGGGGACAGGGAGAAGTTATGGCTACACCTTC. It translates to CASSEWGTGRSYGYTF. The whole variable domain, remainder taken from reference TRBV2 and TRBJ1-2, is EPEVTQTPSHQVTQMGQEVILRCVPISNHLYFYWYRQILGQKVEFLVSFYNNEISEKSEIFDDQFSVERPDGSNFTLKIRSTKLEDSAMYFCASSEWGTGRSYGYTFGSGTRLTVV.

This chain uses TRBV25-1 with TRBJ1-1, with D possibly matching TRBD1 (6 bases). Trimming left V 6 bases short and J 5 bases short, with 7 bases between. The V gene's germline CDR1 is MGHDK and CDR2 SYGVNS. This CDR3 has 11 residues. DNA of the CDR3: TGTGCCAGCAGAGACAGGACTGAAGCTTTCTTT. Translated, it gives CASRDRTEAFF.

CDR3 loop: CASRETGMGNQPQHF. The CDR3 region has the DNA TGTGCCAGTAGGGAGACAGGGATGGGCAATCAGCCCCAGCATTTT. The chain carries TRBV19 and TRBJ1-5; 7 bases line up with TRBD1. Germline CDR1 is LNHDA and CDR2 is SQIVND (reference sequence). The CDR3 runs 15 residues. V gave up 6 bases and J gave up 2 bases; unmatched junction bases: 7.

The chain couples TRBV11-2 to TRBJ2-5, with 9 bases matching TRBD2. This CDR3 is 17 amino acids long. Per germline, CDR1 SGHAT and CDR2 FQNNGV. Trimming cost V 5 bases and J 3 bases; bases outside gene matches: 13. In DNA, the CDR3 is TGTGCCAGCAGCCGGGGGGTGGCGGGAGGGCCCGAAGAGACCCAGTACTTC. Translating it yields CASSRGVAGGPEETQYF.

The gene calls are TRBV19 and TRBJ2-7; tentative D call: TRBD2 (5 bases). This CDR3 region has 14 residues. The germline V gene encodes CDR1 LNHDA and CDR2 SQIVND (reference sequence). V was clipped by 0 bases and J by 4 bases, with 10 bases between them. The DNA for the CDR3 is TGTGCCAGTAGTATAGATCCGCGAGGGTACGAGCAGTACTTC. As protein: CASSIDPRGYEQYF.

The chain employs TRBV7-9 and TRBJ2-5; TRBD2 matches 12 bases. The better agreement between TRBJ2-7 and the DNA end casts doubt on the J call. Germline V gene lookup returns CDR1 SEHNR and CDR2 FQNEAQ (reference sequence). This CDR3 comprises 15 residues. The CDR3 loop is CASSPDLAGGGEQYF. CDR3 DNA: TGTGCCAGCAGCCCGGACCTAGCGGGAGGGGGCGAGCAGTACTTC.

This clone was found a few times. J is TRBJ1-1 and V is TRBV27; a possible D gene is TRBD1 (6 bases). Germline values: CDR1 MNHEY, CDR2 SMNVEV (reference sequence). The CDR3 is 13 residues long. V lost 6 bases and J 4 bases, leaving 12 bases between the germline ends. The CDR3 DNA is TGTGCCAGCAGCAGGGGTAGGGTCACTGAAGCTTTCTTT. Its translation: CASSRGRVTEAFF.

V and J are TRBV7-2 and TRBJ1-6; 10 nucleotides align to TRBD1. The CDR3 runs to 17 residues. Losses at the gene ends were 4 bases for V and 7 bases for J; bases not matched to a gene: 10. Germline CDR1 reads SGHTA; CDR2 reads FQGNSA. The CDR3 DNA reads TGTGCCAGCAGCTCCTTGACAGGGGGCTTTCGGAATTCACCCCTCCACTTT. This gives the protein CASSSLTGGFRNSPLHF.

This rearrangement joins TRBV9 to TRBJ2-7; no clear D. The CDR3 contains 13 residues. Germline CDR1 is SGDLS and CDR2 is YYNGEE. V was clipped by 0 bases and J by 1 base, with 5 bases between them. CDR3 sequence reads: CASSVDISYEQYF. The CDR3, as DNA: TGTGCCAGCAGCGTAGACATATCCTACGAGCAGTACTTC.

V is TRBV27 and J is TRBJ1-1; perhaps TRBD1 as D (6 bases). Trimming removed 8 bases at V and 1 base at J, with 14 bases between. Germline V lookup: CDR1 MNHEY, CDR2 SMNVEV (reference sequence). This CDR3 has 14 amino acids. The CDR3 loop is CASGPGARNTEAFF. CDR3 in DNA: TGTGCCAGCGGCCCAGGGGCAAGGAACACTGAAGCTTTCTTT.

The chain links TRBV4-2 to TRBJ1-2; D unclear. The CDR3 is 14 residues long. CDR1 and CDR2 from the germline V gene are LGHNA and YNFKEQ. Trimming left V 1 base short and J 8 bases short, with 14 bases between. In nucleotides, the CDR3 is TGTGCCAGCAGCCAAGGAGCGGGAGGAAGCGGCTACACCTTC. Its protein is CASSQGAGGSGYTF.

CDR3 sequence: CASSPPGTPSGNTIYF. The CDR3 DNA reads as TGTGCCAGCAGTCCTCCAGGGACACCCTCTGGAAACACCATATATTTT. The chain couples TRBV28 to TRBJ1-3; the D gene is possibly TRBD1 (6 bases). The CDR3 totals 16 residues. The V and J ends lost 5 bases and 0 bases respectively, with 14 bases between them. Germline-derived CDR1 and CDR2 are MDHEN and SYDVKM.